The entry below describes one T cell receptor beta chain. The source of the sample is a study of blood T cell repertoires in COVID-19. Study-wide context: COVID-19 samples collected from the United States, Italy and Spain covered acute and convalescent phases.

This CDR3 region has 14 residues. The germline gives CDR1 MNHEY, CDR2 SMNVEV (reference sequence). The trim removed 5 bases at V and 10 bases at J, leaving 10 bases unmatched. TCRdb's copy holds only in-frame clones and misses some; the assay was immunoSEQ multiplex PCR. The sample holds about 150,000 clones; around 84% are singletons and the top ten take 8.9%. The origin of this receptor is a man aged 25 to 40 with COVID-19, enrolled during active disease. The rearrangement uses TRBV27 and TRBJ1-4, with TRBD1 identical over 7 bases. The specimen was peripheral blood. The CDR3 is CASSRDRVNPKLFF. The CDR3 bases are TGTGCCAGCAGTCGAGACAGGGTAAATCCAAAACTGTTTTTT.